The clone carrying this TCR beta chain was seen at least ten times. Its target is unknown. Arm-PCR of CDR3 regions and iRepertoire HTBI primers were used to build TCR beta libraries. TCRdb reprocessed the multiplex PCR reads via MiXCR and lists one record per CDR3 protein. In the table there are roughly 440,000 distinct CDR3 sequences, approximately 16% of which are singletons. The germline gives CDR1 MNHEY, CDR2 SMNVEV (reference sequence). The CDR3 has 14 residues. V lost 5 bases to trimming and J lost 4 bases; unmatched junction nucleotides: 3. This sample was taken from a study of regulatory T cells in long-lasting Graves disease. Broader study findings: Those with persistent disease had in common more public clonotypes (about 2,500) than new patients (roughly 1,000).

Time point reported: newly diagnosed GD, antithyroid drugs for less than 3 months. Researchers made the TCR library from RNA that was extracted from PBMCs. A blood draw put around 9.1 milliliters of peripheral blood into EDTA tubes. These same data were also listed under a study on T cells in Graves' hyperthyroidism and ophthalmopathy. That source reports: Blood also held most thyroid clonotypes expanded beyond 0.001.

The chain uses TRBV27 and TRBJ2-5; 11 positions agree with TRBD2. The input for sequencing was peripheral blood mononuclear cells (PBMCs), taken at new diagnosis, from a patient treated with antithyroid drugs. The clonotype was recovered from a woman in her late teens or twenties with Graves disease. The CDR3 sequence is CASSPGLAGETQYF. In DNA form, the CDR3 reads TGTGCCAGCAGTCCAGGACTAGCGGGAGAGACCCAGTACTTC.